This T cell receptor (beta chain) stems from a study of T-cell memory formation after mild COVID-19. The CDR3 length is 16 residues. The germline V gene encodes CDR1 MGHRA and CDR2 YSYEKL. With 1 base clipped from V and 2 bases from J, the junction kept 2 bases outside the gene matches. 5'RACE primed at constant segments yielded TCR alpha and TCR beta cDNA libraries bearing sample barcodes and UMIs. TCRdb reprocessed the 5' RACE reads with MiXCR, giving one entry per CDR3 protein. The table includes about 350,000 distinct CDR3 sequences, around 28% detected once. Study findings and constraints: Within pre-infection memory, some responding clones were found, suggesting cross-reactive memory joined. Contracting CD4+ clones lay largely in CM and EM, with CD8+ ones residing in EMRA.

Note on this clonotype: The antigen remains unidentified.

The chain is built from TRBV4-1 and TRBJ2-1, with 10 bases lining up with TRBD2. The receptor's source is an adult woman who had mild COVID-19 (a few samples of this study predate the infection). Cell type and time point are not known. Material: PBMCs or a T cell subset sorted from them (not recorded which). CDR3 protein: CASSQVSGGTYNEQFF. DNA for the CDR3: TGCGCCAGCAGCCAAGTTAGCGGGGGGACCTACAATGAGCAGTTCTTC.